A single T cell receptor beta chain is shown here with its context. Its antigen is still unknown. The libraries of TRB cDNA were constructed through 5' RACE using UMI labels. TCRdb reprocessed the 5' RACE reads; each CDR3 protein has one entry and no DNA is given. Recorded for this sample: 100,000 or so distinct CDR3 sequences. All CD8+ T cell subsets were sorted in triplicate at 250,000 to 300,000 cells each. These data come from a study of CXCR3-negative and CXCR3-positive naive CD8 T cells. General study results and limits: In CXCR3-positive naive cells, the TRB CDR3s were more hydrophobic than in CXCR3-negative naive cells.

This CDR3 is 18 amino acids long. CDR1 is MDHEN and CDR2 is SYDVKM in the germline V gene. This receptor was identified in a human donor in good health. Some clones in this sample may be carry-over from other donors' samples. Sequenced: naive CXCR3+ CD8+ T cells from blood. The subset here: CD45RO-CCR7+CD27+CD95- naive CD8+ T cells expressing CXCR3 (TNR3+). The genes are TRBV28 and TRBJ2-1; TCRdb selects TRBD1, and the lack of DNA leaves this call unchecked. The CDR3 protein is CASSKLRQAGFGYNEQFF.